These 14 T cell receptor beta chains were all obtained from the same sample, sequenced in a study of T cells expressing NK-cell markers (dated by TCRdb to 2019 to 2021). Receptor amplification or capture employed 5' RACE. Sequencing instrument: Illumina HiSeq 2000. After the reads were reprocessed by TCRdb, one entry was made per CDR3 protein sequence, with no DNA. This sample's table lists about 460,000 distinct CDR3 sequences. More than 1.4% of the sample belongs to the ten largest clones. The sample comprised blood T cells: a sorted CD56 or NKG2C T cell subset, CD4+ or CD8+ T cells, or bulk PBMC T cells (not recorded which). These receptors came from a woman between 50 and 59 years old in good health. Donor details come from another sample of the same person, matched by shared clones.

The chain is built from TRBV5-1 and TRBJ2-7; as DNA is missing, the TRBD1 call by TCRdb cannot be tested. CDR3 length equals 16 residues. The germline V gene has CDR1 SGHRS and CDR2 YFSETQ. CDR3 sequence reads: CASSSREQDGSYEQYF.

The V call is TRBV6-2 or TRBV6-3, the J call TRBJ2-3. The CDR3 runs to 11 residues. Germline CDR1 is MNHEY and CDR2 is SVGEGT. This CDR3 is CASRLLGTQYF.

The chain uses TRBV20-1 and TRBJ2-3; TCRdb's D call of TRBD2 is untestable without DNA. Germline V gene sequence: CDR1 DFQATT, CDR2 SNEGSKA (reference sequence). This CDR3 has 17 residues. CDR3 amino acids: CSAREARDSAFTDTQYF.

This chain links TRBV29-1 with TRBJ1-2. Germline V lookup: CDR1 SQVTM, CDR2 ANQGSEA. The CDR3 contains 12 residues. The CDR3 here is CSVYRPNYGYTF.

This sequence joins TRBV5-1 and TRBJ2-1. Per the germline V gene, CDR1 is SGHRS and CDR2 is YFSETQ. This CDR3 has 15 residues. CDR3 sequence reads: CASSLTPSQINEQFF.

This chain joins TRBV6-5 and TRBJ2-2; the TRBD1 assignment by TCRdb is unverifiable without DNA. This CDR3 region has 15 residues. The germline V gene has CDR1 MNHEY and CDR2 SVGAGI. The chain's CDR3 is CASREWGQNTGELFF.

The V and J genes are TRBV12-3 or TRBV12-4 and TRBJ2-3; TCRdb lists TRBD2, though no DNA is available to test this call. The CDR3 runs to 12 residues. The CDR3: CASRRAADTQYF.

The rearrangement uses TRBV4-1 and TRBJ1-1. The CDR3 is made up of 13 amino acids. The germline CDR1 and CDR2 sequences are MGHRA and YSYEKL. The CDR3 is CASSPGLLVTAFF.

The rearrangement links TRBV6-5 to TRBJ1-5; TCRdb's assignment of TRBD1 cannot be checked, as there is no DNA. Germline V gene data show CDR1 as MNHEY and CDR2 as SVGAGI. The CDR3 extends over 14 amino acids. The CDR3 is CASSRGEIGQPQHF.

The CDR3 loop is CASGPSNSYNEQFF. The chain couples TRBV12-5 to TRBJ2-1; TCRdb picks TRBD2, but there is no DNA to check that call. CDR3 size: 14 residues. The germline CDR1 and CDR2 sequences are LGHNT and FRNRAP.

The chain employs TRBV10-2 and TRBJ1-2. From germline, CDR1 is WSHSY and CDR2 SAAADI. The CDR3 totals 13 residues. The CDR3 spells CASSEGGEVAYTF.

The chain is built from TRBV7-7 and TRBJ2-2. The CDR3 length is 14 residues. Germline V gene lookup returns CDR1 SSHAT and CDR2 FNYEAQ (reference sequence). CDR3 in amino acids: CASSLNPNTGELFF.

J is TRBJ1-6 and V is TRBV20-1; TCRdb names TRBD1, which stays unverified in the absence of DNA. CDR1 is DFQATT and CDR2 is SNEGSKA in the germline V gene (reference sequence). This CDR3 comprises 14 residues. CDR3 protein: CSASRTGTNSPLHF.

The chain has TRBV7-9 and TRBJ1-5. This CDR3 has 14 amino acids. Germline lookup yields CDR1 SEHNR and CDR2 FQNEAQ (reference sequence). CDR3 protein: CASSLDPEGSPQHF. Combining the CDR3 with reference TRBV7-9 and TRBJ1-5 gives the whole variable domain DTGVSQNPRHKITKRGQNVTFRCDPISEHNRLYWYRQTLGQGPEFLTYFQNEAQLEKSRLLSDRFSAERPKGSFSTLEIQRTEQGDSAMYLCASSLDPEGSPQHFGDGTRLSIL.